Listed below are T cell receptor beta chains from one sample, sequenced in a study of PD-L1 blockade in urothelial cancer. This table comes from immunoSEQ multiplex PCR, and its TCRdb copy is limited to in-frame clones, with some not included. This sample carries tens of thousands of clones, roughly 80% of them seen once, and the ten largest clones take approximately 3.3%. The specimen comprised PBMCs, sampled around atezolizumab (anti-PD-L1) treatment. The origin of the receptors is a man in his 70s with urothelial cancer. CDR3s include the opening cysteine and the closing phenylalanine or tryptophan. The D gene is left open where the match is weak. A row's size may be missing; if present it is once, few, many or a size class.

>-|TRBV7-3|-|TRBJ2-1
CASSLQGRAEQFF
TGTGCCAGCAGCTTACAGGGTCGGGCGGAGCAGTTCTTC
>medium-sized|TRBV19|TRBD2|TRBJ2-3
CASTRTSRGTDTQYF
TGTGCCAGTACCCGGACTAGCCGGGGCACAGATACGCAGTATTTT
>-|TRBV9|-|TRBJ2-6
CASSVGLSANVLTF
TGTGCCAGCAGCGTAGGACTGTCGGCCAACGTCCTGACTTTC
>-|TRBV2|-|TRBJ2-3
CASSEELSSTQYF
TGTGCCAGCAGTGAAGAACTCTCTTCTACGCAGTATTTT
>-|TRBV27|TRBD1|TRBJ2-5
CASSPGTGWGETQYF
TGTGCCAGCAGTCCCGGGACAGGGTGGGGAGAGACCCAGTACTTC
>medium-sized|TRBV27|TRBD1|TRBJ1-6
CASSLSIGTGANSPLHF
TGTGCCAGCAGTTTATCGATAGGGACAGGGGCTAATTCACCCCTCCACTTT
>-|TRBV4-3|-|TRBJ2-3
CASSQDKHTDTQYF
TGCGCCAGCAGCCAAGACAAGCACACAGATACGCAGTATTTT
>few|TRBV6-5|-|TRBJ2-7
CASSRGTAYEQYF
TGTGCCAGCAGCCGCGGGACAGCCTACGAGCAGTACTTC
>-|TRBV11-2|-|TRBJ2-7
CASSLVGQGYEQYF
TGTGCCAGCAGCTTAGTGGGGCAGGGCTACGAGCAGTACTTC
>once|TRBV9|TRBD1|TRBJ2-1
CASSVAAGGQANNEQFF
TGTGCCAGCAGCGTAGCGGCAGGAGGACAGGCGAACAATGAGCAGTTCTTC
>-|TRBV18|TRBD2|TRBJ2-7
CASSRGSSGTGYEQYF
TGTGCCAGCTCAAGGGGGAGTAGCGGGACGGGTTACGAGCAGTACTTC
>-|TRBV7-9|TRBD1|TRBJ1-2
CASSLVGQGAGGYTF
TGTGCCAGCAGCTTAGTGGGGCAGGGGGCCGGTGGCTACACCTTC
>-|TRBV7-9|TRBD1|TRBJ1-1
CASSLSTGGDTEAFF
TGTGCCAGCAGCTTATCAACAGGGGGAGACACTGAAGCTTTCTTT
>-|TRBV19|TRBD2|TRBJ2-3
CASSDTGGPSTDTQYF
TGTGCCAGTAGCGATACGGGAGGGCCTAGTACAGATACGCAGTATTTT
>-|TRBV5-5|-|TRBJ1-4
CASRELAPGAGEKLFF
TGTGCCAGCAGGGAGCTGGCGCCAGGGGCTGGTGAAAAACTGTTTTTT
>-|TRBV7-3|TRBD1|TRBJ2-1
CASSPNDRGDEQFF
TGTGCCAGCAGCCCAAACGACAGGGGCGATGAGCAGTTCTTC
>once|TRBV29-1|-|TRBJ2-4
CSVLKATSLAKNIQYF
TGCAGCGTTTTAAAGGCAACTTCCCTAGCCAAAAACATTCAATACTTC
>-|TRBV4-2|TRBD2|TRBJ2-3
CASRERGGPVTDTQYF
TGTGCCAGCCGGGAGCGGGGGGGCCCTGTTACAGATACGCAGTATTTT
>many|TRBV18|TRBD1|TRBJ1-2
CASSPGQGLGYTF
TGTGCCAGCTCACCGGGACAGGGCCTTGGCTACACCTTC
>-|TRBV9|-|TRBJ2-7
CASSVVAGEGGEQYF
TGTGCCAGCAGCGTAGTTGCAGGGGAGGGTGGCGAGCAGTACTTC
>-|TRBV7-2|TRBD2|TRBJ2-7
CASSLSGRVYEQYF
TGTGCCAGCAGCTTAAGCGGGAGGGTCTACGAGCAGTACTTC
>-|TRBV7-2|-|TRBJ2-1
CASSLVGTSYNEQFF
TGTGCCAGCAGCTTAGTCGGGACTTCCTACAATGAGCAGTTCTTC
>-|TRBV7-2|TRBD1|TRBJ1-4
CASSLQGAEKLFF
TGTGCCAGCAGCTTACAGGGGGCTGAAAAACTGTTTTTT
>-|TRBV7-3|-|TRBJ1-1
CASSLGPGAEAFF
TGTGCCAGCAGCTTGGGCCCCGGCGCTGAAGCTTTCTTT
>-|TRBV28|-|TRBJ1-1
CASRVGGADTEAFF
TGTGCCAGCAGGGTGGGGGGGGCCGACACTGAAGCTTTCTTT
>-|TRBV5-1|-|TRBJ2-2
CASSKGKETGELFF
TGCGCCAGCAGTAAGGGGAAGGAAACCGGGGAGCTGTTTTTT
>-|TRBV18|-|TRBJ2-5
CASSPGGGETQYF
TGTGCCAGCTCACCCGGGGGAGGAGAGACCCAGTACTTC
>-|TRBV2|-|TRBJ2-2
CASSVVGAETGELFF
TGTGCCAGCAGTGTGGTTGGGGCGGAAACCGGGGAGCTGTTTTTT
>-|TRBV7-6|TRBD1|TRBJ1-5
CASSPGQGNQPQHF
TGTGCCAGCAGCCCTGGACAGGGAAATCAGCCCCAGCATTTT
>-|TRBV30|TRBD2|TRBJ2-1
CACRREREDYNEQFF
TGTGCCTGCCGGCGGGAGCGGGAGGACTACAATGAGCAGTTCTTC
>-|TRBV5-1|TRBD2|TRBJ2-5
CASSRTSGGQETQYF
TGCGCCAGCAGCCGAACTAGCGGGGGCCAAGAGACCCAGTACTTC
>-|TRBV9|TRBD2|TRBJ2-1
CASSQGEGHNEQFF
TGTGCCAGCAGTCAAGGGGAGGGCCACAATGAGCAGTTCTTC
>few|TRBV7-9|-|TRBJ1-5
CASSSYSSNQPQHF
TGTGCCAGCAGCTCATACAGTAGCAATCAGCCCCAGCATTTT
>-|TRBV18|-|TRBJ1-1
CASSVNREEAFF
TGTGCCAGCTCGGTAAACAGGGAGGAAGCTTTCTTT
>-|TRBV18|-|TRBJ1-6
CASSPDGVSPLHF
TGTGCCAGCTCACCCGACGGGGTCTCACCCCTCCACTTT
>-|TRBV30|TRBD2|TRBJ2-3
CAAGTSALTTQYF
TGTGCCGCCGGGACTAGCGCCCTCACGACGCAGTATTTT
>-|TRBV28|-|TRBJ1-2
CASLPGGIVVVYGYTF
TGTGCCAGCCTTCCCGGAGGAATCGTCGTGGTCTATGGCTACACCTTC
>-|TRBV12-5|TRBD1|TRBJ2-1
CASGQRTGPYNEQFF
TGTGCTAGTGGTCAACGGACAGGGCCCTACAATGAGCAGTTCTTC
>-|TRBV5-4|TRBD1|TRBJ2-2
CASSTYRGRGTGELFF
TGTGCCAGCAGCACCTACAGGGGGCGAGGCACCGGGGAGCTGTTTTTT
>-|TRBV6-6|TRBD1|TRBJ2-7
CASSTPGTGSPYEQYF
TGTGCCAGCAGTACCCCGGGGACAGGGAGCCCCTACGAGCAGTACTTC
>-|TRBV29-1|-|TRBJ2-7
CSVDLSYEQYF
TGCAGCGTAGACTTGTCCTACGAGCAGTACTTC
>-|TRBV11-2|TRBD2|TRBJ2-1
CASSLGGTSGRNEQFF
TGTGCCAGCAGCTTAGGAGGGACTAGCGGGAGGAATGAGCAGTTCTTC
>-|TRBV6-1|-|TRBJ1-6
CASSEVQENSPLHF
TGTGCCAGCAGTGAGGTACAGGAGAATTCACCCCTCCACTTT
>-|TRBV9|-|TRBJ1-2
CASSVSQVGSNYGYTF
TGTGCCAGCAGCGTATCCCAGGTGGGTTCCAACTATGGCTACACCTTC
>few|TRBV11-1|-|TRBJ2-1
CASSPTGTGEQFF
TGTGCCAGCAGTCCTACAGGTACGGGTGAGCAGTTCTTC